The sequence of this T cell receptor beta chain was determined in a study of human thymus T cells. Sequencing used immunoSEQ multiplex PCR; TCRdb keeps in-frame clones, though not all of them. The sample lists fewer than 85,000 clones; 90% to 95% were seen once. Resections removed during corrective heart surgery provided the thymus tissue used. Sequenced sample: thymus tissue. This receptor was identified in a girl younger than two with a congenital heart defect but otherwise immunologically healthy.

The CDR3 region is CASSQGLAGDYEQYF. CDR3 DNA: TGCGCCAGCAGCCAGGGACTAGCGGGGGACTACGAGCAGTACTTC. The rearrangement links TRBV5-1 to TRBJ2-7; TRBD2 agrees at 14 bases. V was pared by 4 bases and J by 3 bases, with 3 bases of the junction left unmatched. The CDR3 has 15 amino acids. Germline values: CDR1 SGHRS, CDR2 YFSETQ.